The rows below give T cell receptor beta chains drawn from one sample of a study of a mutant IDH1 vaccine in newly diagnosed glioma. The repertoire was sequenced with immunoSEQ multiplex PCR; TCRdb's copy has only in-frame clones and lacks some. The sample lists approximately 82,000 clones, 75% to 90% occurring once. These TCRs' antigens remain unknown. The source material was PBMCs, sampled from a glioma patient whose treatment included an IDH1 peptide vaccine. Source of these receptors: a woman aged 45-59 years with glioma. Each CDR3 is given with its conserved first and last residue. The D gene is left open where the match is weak. The size entry is marked missing in some rows and otherwise reads once, few, many or a size class.

d_gene,v_gene,abundance,j_gene,CDR3aa,CDR3nt
-,TRBV28,-,TRBJ1-5,CASEEAGGNQPQHF,TGTGCCAGCGAAGAGGCAGGGGGCAATCAGCCCCAGCATTTT
TRBD1,TRBV2,once,TRBJ2-5,CASSSRGRETQYF,TGTGCCAGCAGTTCCAGGGGGCGGGAGACCCAGTACTTC
-,TRBV28,once,TRBJ2-1,CASSLMDSYNEQFF,TGTGCCAGCAGTTTGATGGATTCCTACAATGAGCAGTTCTTC
-,TRBV9,-,TRBJ2-5,CASGGNYPGQETQYF,TGTGCCAGCGGAGGCAACTACCCGGGCCAAGAGACCCAGTACTTC
-,TRBV7-3,-,TRBJ2-6,CASSSHPTAPGANVLTF,TGTGCCAGCAGCTCCCATCCGACAGCCCCTGGGGCCAACGTCCTGACTTTC
-,TRBV19,few,TRBJ2-7,CASSTLGGLSYEQYF,TGTGCCAGTAGTACCCTGGGGGGCCTATCCTACGAGCAGTACTTC
-,TRBV2,-,TRBJ2-7,CASSTYEQYF,TGTGCCAGCAGCACATACGAGCAGTACTTC
TRBD2,TRBV7-6,-,TRBJ2-1,CASSLGTSGPPNEQFF,TGTGCCAGCAGCCTCGGGACTAGCGGTCCCCCCAATGAGCAGTTCTTC
-,TRBV27,-,TRBJ1-5,CASSRLQASNQPQHF,TGTGCCAGCAGTCGACTACAGGCGAGCAATCAGCCCCAGCATTTT
-,TRBV9,-,TRBJ1-1,CASSVQGWGEAFF,TGTGCCAGCAGCGTACAGGGGTGGGGTGAAGCTTTCTTT
TRBD2,TRBV28,-,TRBJ2-1,CASSLVGGLAGVEQFF,TGTGCCAGCAGTTTAGTTGGGGGACTAGCGGGAGTTGAGCAGTTCTTC
TRBD1,TRBV13,once,TRBJ1-2,CASSPLDRGPQVSDGYTF,TGTGCCAGCAGCCCGTTGGACAGGGGGCCCCAGGTATCTGATGGCTACACCTTC
-,TRBV7-7,once,TRBJ2-5,CASSFDREETQYF,TGTGCTAGCAGCTTCGACAGAGAAGAGACCCAGTACTTC
-,TRBV7-9,-,TRBJ2-7,CASSLEGNSEQYF,TGTGCCAGCAGCTTAGAAGGGAACTCCGAGCAGTACTTC
TRBD2,TRBV4-1,-,TRBJ2-5,CASSLPGLAGGPLRETQYF,TGCGCCAGCAGCCTCCCTGGACTAGCGGGAGGGCCGTTGCGAGAGACCCAGTACTTC
-,TRBV27,-,TRBJ2-1,CASSLVGSFYNEQFF,TGTGCCAGCAGTTTAGTCGGGTCTTTCTACAATGAGCAGTTCTTC
-,TRBV19,-,TRBJ1-5,CASRLNSGAFYQPQHF,TGTGCCAGTAGGCTAAATTCGGGGGCGTTTTATCAGCCCCAGCATTTT
-,TRBV21-1,-,TRBJ2-3,CASISLAGGPMSTDTQYF,TGTGCCAGCATATCGCTAGCGGGAGGGCCTATGAGCACAGATACGCAGTATTTT
-,TRBV5-1,-,TRBJ2-3,CASSFGLSTDTQYF,TGCGCCAGCAGTTTCGGGCTTAGCACAGATACGCAGTATTTT
-,TRBV10-3,-,TRBJ2-5,CAISGGFGETQYF,TGTGCCATCAGTGGGGGTTTCGGAGAGACCCAGTACTTC
-,TRBV2,few,TRBJ1-2,CASRGSGYTF,TGTGCCAGCCGAGGGTCTGGCTACACCTTC
-,TRBV18,-,TRBJ1-3,CASSPPGNTIYF,TGTGCCAGCTCACCACCGGGAAACACCATATATTTT
-,TRBV11-2,-,TRBJ1-6,CASSPSKSTPLHF,TGTGCCAGCAGCCCCAGCAAGTCAACACCCCTCCACTTT
-,TRBV7-2,-,TRBJ1-2,CASTSPYAAGSGYGYTF,TGTGCCAGCACCTCCCCCTATGCGGCGGGAAGTGGCTATGGCTACACCTTC